The clone carrying this T cell receptor beta chain has more than one count but fewer than ten. In each sample, at least 7 million PBMCs were isolated. The sample originates from a study of blood T cells in healthy people across ages. Primed by a sample-barcoded 5' primer and a J-beta primer mix, a second PCR proceeded for about 7 to 11 cycles. At least 2.5 million CDR3-containing paired-end reads were obtained per sample. MiXCR was run by TCRdb on the 5' RACE reads, yielding one entry per CDR3 protein. The sample carries hundreds of thousands of distinct CDR3 sequences, over 45% recorded once. V lost 2 bases to trimming and J lost 7 bases, with 15 bases between them. CDR1 is SGHDN, CDR2 FVKESK, per germline. CDR3 size: 14 residues.

This chain joins TRBV14 and TRBJ2-7; D remains ambiguous. Sequenced sample: blood. This TCR was recovered from a woman in her sixties in good health. The CDR3, as DNA: TGTGCCAGCAGCCAAATGCTCGACACCCCGGAGCAGTACTTC. Protein: CASSQMLDTPEQYF.